The rows below give T cell receptor beta chains drawn from one sample of a study of T cell responses to AZD1222 COVID-19 vaccine. Data came from immunoSEQ multiplex PCR; TCRdb stores just in-frame clones and leaves some out. The sample consists of 150,000 to 200,000 clones, around 92% of them appearing once. The material sequenced was peripheral blood, taken on day 0 of MenACWY control vaccination. Every receptor here comes from an adult in good health. Both conserved end residues are part of each CDR3. A D gene is named only where the DNA matches it firmly. A clone size is listed for some rows: how often the clone was seen (once, few, many), or a class if it is expanded.

v_call	j_call	d_call	clone_size	cdr3_aa	cdr3_nt
TRBV6-5	TRBJ1-3	NA	NA	CASSYAIPGNTIYF	TGTGCCAGCAGTTACGCGATACCTGGAAACACCATATATTTT
TRBV18	TRBJ1-5	TRBD1	NA	CASSPAGTGADQPQHF	TGTGCCAGCTCCCCCGCCGGGACAGGGGCGGATCAGCCCCAGCATTTT
TRBV28	TRBJ2-1	TRBD2	few	CASSPLAGPYNEQFF	TGTGCCAGCAGCCCTCTAGCGGGGCCCTACAATGAGCAGTTCTTC
TRBV4-1	TRBJ2-1	NA	NA	CASSQAQGGHSYNEQFF	TGCGCCAGCAGCCAAGCTCAGGGCGGGCACTCCTACAATGAGCAGTTCTTC
TRBV20-1	TRBJ1-1	NA	NA	CSASNPGANTEAFF	TGCAGTGCTAGTAATCCAGGAGCTAACACTGAAGCTTTCTTT
TRBV7-2	TRBJ1-1	NA	NA	CASSYPRGQNTEAFF	TGTGCCAGCAGCTACCCCAGAGGGCAGAACACTGAAGCTTTCTTT
TRBV4-2	TRBJ2-2	TRBD1	NA	CASSPLDRGDTGELFF	TGTGCCAGCAGCCCGCTTGACAGGGGCGACACCGGGGAGCTGTTTTTT
TRBV18	TRBJ1-1	NA	NA	CASSPIRDSNTEAFF	TGTGCCAGCTCACCAATCAGGGATTCGAACACTGAAGCTTTCTTT
TRBV9	TRBJ1-2	TRBD1	NA	CASSLTGGRYGYTF	TGTGCCAGCAGCCTGACAGGGGGCCGGTATGGCTACACCTTC
TRBV4-2	TRBJ2-7	TRBD2	once	CASSLGTSGVSYEQYF	TGTGCCAGCAGCCTAGGGACTAGCGGGGTCTCCTACGAGCAGTACTTC
TRBV21-1	TRBJ2-7	NA	NA	CASSNPPGLEGLEQYF	TGTGCCAGCAGCAACCCACCGGGACTAGAGGGACTGGAGCAGTACTTC
TRBV5-1	TRBJ1-6	TRBD1	NA	CASSLDRGNSPLHF	TGCGCCAGCAGCCTGGACAGGGGCAATTCACCCCTCCACTTT
TRBV7-8	TRBJ2-1	TRBD2	NA	CASSFSGSGYNEQFF	TGTGCCAGCAGCTTCAGCGGGAGTGGGTACAATGAGCAGTTCTTC
TRBV6-4	TRBJ1-5	NA	NA	CASSEQGGQPQHF	TGTGCCAGCAGTGAACAGGGAGGTCAGCCCCAGCATTTT
TRBV19	TRBJ1-2	TRBD1	NA	CASSIEGQGGGYTF	TGTGCCAGTAGTATAGAGGGACAGGGAGGTGGCTACACCTTC
TRBV19	TRBJ2-1	TRBD2	NA	CASSVTSGSGFYNEQFF	TGTGCCAGTAGTGTTACTAGCGGGAGCGGGTTTTACAATGAGCAGTTCTTC
TRBV5-6	TRBJ1-5	TRBD1	NA	CASSQGQGFNQPQHF	TGTGCCAGCAGCCAGGGACAGGGGTTCAATCAGCCCCAGCATTTT
TRBV14	TRBJ2-1	NA	NA	CASSQKRQGLGIIYEQFF	TGTGCCAGCAGCCAAAAACGGCAGGGGTTGGGGATTATATATGAGCAGTTCTTC
TRBV15	TRBJ1-1	NA	NA	CATSGQLNTEAFF	TGTGCCACCAGTGGGCAACTGAACACTGAAGCTTTCTTT
TRBV7-2	TRBJ2-3	TRBD2	NA	CASSSPTSGRVIDTQYF	TGTGCCAGCAGCTCGCCCACTAGCGGGAGGGTTATAGATACGCAGTATTTT
TRBV15	TRBJ2-4	NA	NA	CATSRGGRRNIQYF	TGTGCCACCAGCAGGGGTGGCCGCCGGAACATTCAGTACTTC
TRBV10-3	TRBJ2-1	NA	NA	CAITNRTAHNEQFF	TGTGCCATCACCAACCGGACGGCCCACAATGAGCAGTTCTTC